A single sample is the source of the 30 T cell receptor beta chains below, sequenced in a study of blood T cells in healthy people across ages. A second PCR of 7 to 11 cycles used a sample-barcoded 5' primer and a J-beta primer mix. Via MiXCR, TCRdb re-called the 5' RACE reads, giving one row per CDR3 protein. The sample lists approximately 1,000,000 distinct CDR3 sequences, around two fifths occurring once. Material: blood. These receptors were collected from a man aged 18 to 29 in good health.

This clonotype has only a few counts. The chain is built from TRBV6-5 and TRBJ2-1; weak D call: TRBD2 (6 bases). V lost 2 bases and J 0 bases, leaving 17 bases between the germline ends. The length of the CDR3 is 18 residues. The germline gives CDR1 MNHEY, CDR2 SVGAGI. The DNA for the CDR3 is TGTGCCAGCAGTTACAGGAGGGCTTCCCTGAGCTCCTACAATGAGCAGTTCTTC. It codes for CASSYRRASLSSYNEQFF.

This rearrangement joins TRBV7-9 to TRBJ1-4; 7 nucleotides line up with TRBD1. Germline CDR1 and CDR2: SEHNR and FQNEAQ (reference sequence). Trimming removed 8 bases from V and 6 bases from J; junction bases left unmatched: 9. The CDR3 covers 14 residues. The CDR3 sequence is CASHSHRGDEKLFF. The DNA for the CDR3 is TGTGCCAGCCATTCCCACAGGGGTGATGAAAAACTGTTTTTT.

V usage is TRBV20-1 and J usage is TRBJ2-3, with 8 bases matching TRBD2. CDR1 DFQATT and CDR2 SNEGSKA come from the germline V gene (reference sequence). V shed 7 bases and J 5 bases; nucleotides not matched to a gene: 8. The length of the CDR3 is 13 residues. DNA for the CDR3: TGCAGTGGGGCGGCGGGGGGTAAAGATACGCAGTATTTT. Its protein is CSGAAGGKDTQYF.

The chain joins TRBV15 to TRBJ1-4; no clear D. This CDR3 is 14 amino acids long. V lost 0 bases, J lost 8 bases, and 10 bases lay in between. Germline-derived CDR1 and CDR2 are LNHNV and YYDKDF (reference sequence). CDR3 in amino acids: CATSRDTSGEKLFF. In DNA, the CDR3 is TGTGCCACCAGCAGAGACACTTCGGGAGAAAAACTGTTTTTT.

This chain connects TRBV7-2 to TRBJ2-3; tentatively, D is TRBD2 (6 bases). Germline CDR1 SGHTA, CDR2 FQGNSA. CDR3 size: 16 residues. Trimming removed 3 bases from V and 0 bases from J, with 13 bases in between. The CDR3 loop is CASSFLRRGSTDTQYF. Here the CDR3 DNA reads TGTGCCAGCAGCTTCCTCCGGCGGGGTAGCACAGATACGCAGTATTTT. Full variable domain (rest looked up from reference TRBV7-2 and TRBJ2-3): GAGVSQSPSNKVTEKGKDVELRCDPISGHTALYWYRQSLGQGLEFLIYFQGNSAPDKSGLPSDRFSAERTGGSVSTLTIQRTQQEDSAVYLCASSFLRRGSTDTQYFGPGTRLTVL.

This clonotype came up a few times. CDR3 sequence reads: CSARVGGDTNTEAFF. DNA for the CDR3: TGCAGTGCTAGAGTAGGGGGGGACACGAACACTGAAGCTTTCTTT. V and J are TRBV20-1 and TRBJ1-1; weak D call: TRBD1 (6 bases). Trimming cost V 1 base and J 1 base, with 13 bases left between them. The V gene's germline CDR1 is DFQATT and CDR2 SNEGSKA (reference sequence). This CDR3 has 15 amino acids.

A few counts support this clonotype. The rearrangement uses TRBV4-1 and TRBJ1-1, with D possibly matching TRBD1 (5 bases). V dropped 1 base and J dropped 3 bases, with 12 bases sitting between them. The CDR3 runs to 15 residues. Germline assignment: CDR1 MGHRA and CDR2 YSYEKL. The CDR3 sequence is CASSQGSGPHTEAFF. The CDR3 coding sequence is TGCGCCAGCAGCCAAGGGTCAGGGCCTCACACTGAAGCTTTCTTT.

This clonotype was counted many times. The gene calls are TRBV27 and TRBJ2-4; no firm D call. Between the trimmed V and J ends, which lost 5 bases and 0 bases, there was a span of 5 bases. Germline V gene sequence: CDR1 MNHEY, CDR2 SMNVEV (reference sequence). CDR3 length: 13 residues. CDR3 nucleotide sequence: TGTGCCAGCAGTCCTCTAGCCAAAAACATTCAGTACTTC. Protein: CASSPLAKNIQYF.

This clonotype was detected once. This could be a read error, since a much larger clone is one nucleotide away. This chain links TRBV7-2 with TRBJ2-3; D unresolved. CDR1 is SGHTA and CDR2 is FQGNSA in the germline V gene. V was trimmed by 4 bases and J by 6 bases, leaving 5 bases between them. The CDR3 is made up of 11 amino acids. The CDR3 DNA sequence: TGTGCCAGCAGCTATTGGGATACGCAGTATTTT. This gives the protein CASSYWDTQYF.

The chain links TRBV10-3 to TRBJ2-7; TRBD2 is a possible D gene (6 bases). Trimming stripped 6 bases from V and 7 bases from J, with 10 bases between. The germline CDR1 and CDR2 sequences are ENHRY and SYGVKD. This CDR3 region has 11 residues. The CDR3 DNA follows: TGTGCCATCAGCCCAGGACTAGAGCAGTACTTC. Protein: CAISPGLEQYF.

Ten or more counts support this clonotype. The CDR3 spells CASSLAGAGDTQYF. Here the CDR3 DNA reads TGTGCCAGCAGCTTAGCAGGGGCAGGAGATACGCAGTATTTT. V is TRBV7-8 and J is TRBJ2-3, with D perhaps TRBD1 (5 bases). Germline CDR1 is SGHVS and CDR2 is FQNEAQ. This CDR3 comprises 14 residues. With 0 bases removed from V and 5 bases from J, the gap between germline ends came to 9 bases.

This clonotype occurred a few times. This chain connects TRBV5-1 to TRBJ2-3; perhaps TRBD2 as D (5 bases). The CDR3 covers 14 residues. From germline, CDR1 is SGHRS and CDR2 YFSETQ. Trimming took 0 bases from V and 4 from J, leaving 9 bases between them. For the CDR3, the DNA is TGCGCCAGCAGCTTGGAGAGGGTTCCAGATACGCAGTATTTT. Amino acids: CASSLERVPDTQYF.

On this clonotype: A read error may explain this, as a much larger clone is one base away. The genes are TRBV6-2 or TRBV6-3 and TRBJ2-1; 8 bases line up with TRBD1. CDR3 length equals 14 residues. Germline V gives CDR1 MNHEY, CDR2 SVGEGT. The trim removed 7 bases at V and 2 bases at J, leaving 4 bases unmatched. CDR3 region: CASTPDRAYNEQFF. As DNA, the CDR3 is TGTGCCAGCACCCCGGACAGGGCCTACAATGAGCAGTTCTTC.

This clonotype was seen a few times. The chain links TRBV4-1 to TRBJ1-5; 9 bases are a match to TRBD1. Looked up from germline, CDR1 is MGHRA and CDR2 is YSYEKL. With V trimmed by 2 bases and J by 0 bases, 8 bases remained unmatched. This CDR3 is built from 18 residues. As DNA, the CDR3 is TGCGCCAGCAGCCAACAGGACAGGGGCCGGTATAGCAATCAGCCCCAGCATTTT. Translation: CASSQQDRGRYSNQPQHF.

The chain is built from TRBV21-1 and TRBJ2-2; TRBD2, the table's D call, was not compared with the DNA. TRBV21-1 is a pseudogene. The CDR3 loop spans 16 amino acids. In nucleotides, the CDR3 is TGTGCCAGCAGCGACCGAGGGCGGTTGAACACCGGGGAGCTGTTTTTT. Amino acid sequence: CASSDRGRLNTGELFF.

This clonotype was seen a few times. The V call is TRBV10-3, the J call TRBJ1-1; D call uncertain. Trimming cost V 0 bases and J 1 base, with 9 bases left between them. The CDR3 is 15 residues long. CDR1 ENHRY and CDR2 SYGVKD come from the germline V gene. DNA of the CDR3: TGTGCCATCAGTGAGTCGACTCGGGCGAACACTGAAGCTTTCTTT. Protein product: CAISESTRANTEAFF.

The V gene is TRBV7-2, the J gene TRBJ1-2; a weak D match, TRBD1 (5 bases). The CDR3 extends over 14 amino acids. The V end was cut by 5 bases, the J end by 5 bases, with 15 bases between. Germline assignment: CDR1 SGHTA and CDR2 FQGNSA. CDR3 coding DNA: TGTGCCAGCAGCCCTGGTGTGGGGGTGTATGGCTACACCTTC. Translating it yields CASSPGVGVYGYTF.

V usage is TRBV7-2 and J usage is TRBJ1-2, with D unresolved. CDR1 SGHTA and CDR2 FQGNSA come from the germline V gene. The CDR3 contains 14 residues. V was clipped by 0 bases and J by 8 bases, with 13 bases between them. CDR3 amino acids: CASSLAFASEGYTF. CDR3 DNA: TGTGCCAGCAGCTTAGCTTTCGCCTCGGAGGGCTACACCTTC.

The V and J genes are TRBV15 and TRBJ2-3; either TRBD1 or TRBD2 may fit D (5 bases each). The CDR3 runs 14 residues. The V gene lost 5 bases and the J gene lost 3 bases, with 12 bases spanning the gap. Germline assignment: CDR1 LNHNV and CDR2 YYDKDF (reference sequence). CDR3 region: CATSFWDGTDTQYF. CDR3 in DNA: TGTGCCACCAGCTTTTGGGACGGAACAGATACGCAGTATTTT.

J is TRBJ2-1 and V is TRBV7-6; D is unclear. CDR1 and CDR2 (germline): SGHVS, FNYEAQ. V lost 1 base to trimming and J lost 13 bases, with 17 bases between them. The CDR3 is made up of 14 amino acids. The CDR3, as DNA: TGTGCCAGCAGCTTAGTGTCTTCCGAAGAGACCCAGTTCTTC. Translating gives CASSLVSSEETQFF.

This clonotype occurred a few times. The V gene is TRBV6-6, the J gene TRBJ2-7, with D unresolved. The CDR3 sequence is 15 residues long. Germline V lookup: CDR1 MNHNY, CDR2 SVGAGI (reference sequence). Trimming removed 0 bases from V and 3 bases from J, with 12 bases in between. The CDR3 coding sequence is TGTGCCAGCAGTTACTCGGCCAGCGAAAACTACGAGCAGTACTTC. Protein sequence: CASSYSASENYEQYF.

This clonotype appeared once. This chain uses TRBV6-2 or TRBV6-3 with TRBJ1-1; unclear D gene. V lost 8 bases and J 1 base, leaving 14 bases between the germline ends. The germline gives CDR1 MNHEY, CDR2 SVGEGT. The CDR3 is 14 amino acids. The CDR3 reads CASQQVGRNTEAFF. The DNA of the CDR3 is TGTGCCAGCCAGCAAGTCGGGCGGAACACTGAAGCTTTCTTT.

This clonotype turned up a few times. The chain uses TRBV4-2 and TRBJ2-2, with 13 bases lining up with TRBD2. The CDR3 has 16 amino acids. Losses at the gene ends were 1 base for V and 4 bases for J; bases not matched to a gene: 0. Germline V gives CDR1 LGHNA, CDR2 YNFKEQ. Here the CDR3 reads CASSQGLAGGTGELFF. CDR3 in DNA: TGTGCCAGCAGCCAAGGACTAGCGGGGGGCACCGGGGAGCTGTTTTTT.

This clonotype showed up just a few times. The chain combines TRBV9 with TRBJ2-3; D is unclear. Germline V gene lookup returns CDR1 SGDLS and CDR2 YYNGEE. This CDR3 has 16 amino acids. Trimming pared 0 bases from V and 0 bases from J, leaving 11 bases between. This chain's CDR3 is CASSVVRRPSTDTQYF. CDR3 sequence (DNA): TGTGCCAGCAGCGTAGTTCGGCGGCCAAGCACAGATACGCAGTATTTT.

The genes are TRBV27 and TRBJ2-7, with unresolved D. The CDR3 consists of 14 residues. The V end lost 4 bases, the J end lost 0 bases, and 10 bases lay between the germline ends. CDR1 MNHEY and CDR2 SMNVEV come from the germline V gene (reference sequence). The CDR3 nucleotides read TGTGCCAGCAGTTCCCCCGTGGGCTCCTACGAGCAGTACTTC. Translated, it gives CASSSPVGSYEQYF.

J is TRBJ1-5 and V is TRBV20-1, with D unresolved. The V and J ends lost 3 bases and 2 bases respectively, with 14 bases between them. The V gene's germline CDR1 is DFQATT and CDR2 SNEGSKA (reference sequence). The CDR3 sequence is 15 residues long. CDR3: CSARMGVGGNQPQHF. DNA for the CDR3: TGCAGTGCTAGGATGGGTGTGGGTGGCAATCAGCCCCAGCATTTT.

This rearrangement joins TRBV6-2 or TRBV6-3 to TRBJ2-1, with 8 nucleotides matching TRBD1. Per germline, CDR1 MNHEY and CDR2 SVGEGT. Germline trimming cut 8 bases from V and 2 bases from J; bases unmatched to any gene: 14. This CDR3 spans 17 amino acids. The CDR3 coding sequence is TGTGCCAGCGGGACAGGAATGGGGCGGGACCCCTACAATGAGCAGTTCTTC. This encodes CASGTGMGRDPYNEQFF.

This chain uses TRBV7-2 with TRBJ1-6; 7 nucleotides match TRBD1. The J segment lost 6 bases and the V segment lost 5 bases, leaving 4 bases of the junction unmatched. Germline V gene sequence: CDR1 SGHTA, CDR2 FQGNSA. The CDR3 is made up of 14 amino acids. As DNA, the CDR3 is TGTGCCAGCAGCGCCGCAGGGGGTAATTCACCCCTCCACTTT. This translates into CASSAAGGNSPLHF.

The chain uses TRBV9 and TRBJ1-1, with no clear D. Deletions cut 5 bases from V and 0 bases from J, with 14 bases between. The germline V gene encodes CDR1 SGDLS and CDR2 YYNGEE. This CDR3 spans 15 amino acids. In DNA, the CDR3 is TGTGCCAGCAGGCCGGGAACGGTGATGAACACTGAAGCTTTCTTT. This sequence encodes CASRPGTVMNTEAFF.

This clonotype was counted only a few times. The chain couples TRBV3-1 to TRBJ2-4; D possibly matches TRBD1 or TRBD2 (6 bases each). Between the trimmed V and J ends, which lost 4 bases and 4 bases, there was a span of 14 bases. The CDR3 is 15 amino acids. The germline V gene encodes CDR1 LGHDT and CDR2 YNNKEL (reference sequence). This chain's CDR3 is CASSPRGDTKNIQYF. The CDR3 DNA sequence: TGTGCCAGCAGCCCTCGCGGGGACACAAAAAACATTCAGTACTTC.